Detailed here is one T cell receptor (beta chain). The antigen remains unidentified. TCRdb re-derived calls from the 5' RACE reads in MiXCR, one entry per CDR3 protein. The sample holds about 62,000 distinct CDR3 sequences, about 31% seen once. Findings and limits, study-wide: Greatest tumor Treg TCR overlap was with tumor naive CD4+ cells.

This CDR3 region has 14 residues. V gave up 4 bases and J gave up 15 bases; unmatched junction bases: 15. Germline-derived CDR1 and CDR2 are MNHEY and SVGEGT. The receptor comes from a female donor with breast cancer. J is TRBJ2-1 and V is TRBV6-2 or TRBV6-3, with TRBD1 identical over 7 bases. Input material: tumor-infiltrating naive CD4+ T cells sorted from the breast tumor. Subset denoted: naive CD4+ T cells, CD4+CD45RA+CD25-. CDR3 nucleotides: TGTGCCAGCAGTTTAAACACTCCGGTCAGGGGGACGTTCTTC. Amino acid sequence: CASSLNTPVRGTFF.